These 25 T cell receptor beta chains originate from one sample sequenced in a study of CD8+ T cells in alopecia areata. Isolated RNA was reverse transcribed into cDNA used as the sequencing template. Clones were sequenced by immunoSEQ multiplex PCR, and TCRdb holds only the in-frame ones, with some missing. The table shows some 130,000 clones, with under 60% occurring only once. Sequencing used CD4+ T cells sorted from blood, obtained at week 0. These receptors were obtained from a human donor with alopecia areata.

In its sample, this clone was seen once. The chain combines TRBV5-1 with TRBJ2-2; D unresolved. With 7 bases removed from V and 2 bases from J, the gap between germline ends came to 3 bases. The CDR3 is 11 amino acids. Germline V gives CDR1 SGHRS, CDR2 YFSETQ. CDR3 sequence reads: CASGNTGELFF. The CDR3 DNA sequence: TGCGCCAGCGGCAACACCGGGGAGCTGTTTTTT.

The CDR3 nucleotides read TGTGCCAGCAGCTTAGAGACAGTAAGCTCCTACAATGAGCAGTTCTTC. Its translation: CASSLETVSSYNEQFF. The chain joins TRBV7-9 to TRBJ2-1; possibly TRBD1 for D (5 bases). The CDR3 is 16 residues long. Germline assignment: CDR1 SEHNR and CDR2 FQNEAQ (reference sequence). V shed 1 base and J shed 0 bases, with 10 bases lying between them.

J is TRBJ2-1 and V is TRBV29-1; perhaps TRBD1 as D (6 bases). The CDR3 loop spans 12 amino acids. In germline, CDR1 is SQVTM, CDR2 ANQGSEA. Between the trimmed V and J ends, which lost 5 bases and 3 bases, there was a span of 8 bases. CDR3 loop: CSVRTDYNEQFF. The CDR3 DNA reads TGCAGCGTTCGGACAGACTACAATGAGCAGTTCTTC.

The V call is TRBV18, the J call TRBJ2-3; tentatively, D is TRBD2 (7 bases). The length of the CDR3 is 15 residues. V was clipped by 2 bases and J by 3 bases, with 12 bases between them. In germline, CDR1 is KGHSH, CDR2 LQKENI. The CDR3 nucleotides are TGTGCCAGCTCACCAGTGGGGGGGCCTACAGATACGCAGTATTTT. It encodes CASSPVGGPTDTQYF.

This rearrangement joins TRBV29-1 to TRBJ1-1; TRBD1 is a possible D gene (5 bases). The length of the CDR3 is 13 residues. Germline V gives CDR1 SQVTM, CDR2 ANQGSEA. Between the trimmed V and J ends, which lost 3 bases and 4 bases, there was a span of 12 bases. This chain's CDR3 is CSVERGAGTEAFF. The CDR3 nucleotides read TGCAGCGTTGAGAGGGGCGCGGGCACTGAAGCTTTCTTT.

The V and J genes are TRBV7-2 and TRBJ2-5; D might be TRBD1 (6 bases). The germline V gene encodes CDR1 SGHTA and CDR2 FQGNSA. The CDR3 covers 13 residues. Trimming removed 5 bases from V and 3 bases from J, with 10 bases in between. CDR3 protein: CASSQQGEETQYF. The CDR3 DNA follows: TGTGCCAGCAGCCAACAGGGTGAAGAGACCCAGTACTTC.

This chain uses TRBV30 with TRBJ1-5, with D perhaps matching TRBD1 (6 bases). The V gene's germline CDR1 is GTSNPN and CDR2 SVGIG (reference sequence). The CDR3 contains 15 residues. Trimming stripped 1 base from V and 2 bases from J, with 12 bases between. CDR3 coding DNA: TGTGCCTGGAGTGCAACAGGGAAGGGCAATCAGCCCCAGCATTTT. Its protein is CAWSATGKGNQPQHF.

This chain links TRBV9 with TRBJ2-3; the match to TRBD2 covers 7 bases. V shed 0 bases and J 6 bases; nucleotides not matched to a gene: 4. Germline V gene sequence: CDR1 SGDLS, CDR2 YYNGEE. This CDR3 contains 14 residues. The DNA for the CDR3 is TGTGCCAGCAGCGTAGCCAGCGGGGTCGATACGCAGTATTTT. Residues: CASSVASGVDTQYF. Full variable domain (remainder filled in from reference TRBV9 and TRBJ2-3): DSGVTQTPKHLITATGQRVTLRCSPRSGDLSVYWYQQSLDQGLQFLIQYYNGEERAKGNILERFSAQQFPDLHSELNLSSLELGDSALYFCASSVASGVDTQYFGPGTRLTVL.

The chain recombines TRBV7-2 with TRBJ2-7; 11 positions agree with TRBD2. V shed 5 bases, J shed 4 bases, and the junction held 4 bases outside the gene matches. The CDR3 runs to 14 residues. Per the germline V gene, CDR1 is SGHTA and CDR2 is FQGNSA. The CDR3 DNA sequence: TGTGCCAGCAGCGCTACTAGCGGGGGTTACGAGCAGTACTTC. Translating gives CASSATSGGYEQYF.

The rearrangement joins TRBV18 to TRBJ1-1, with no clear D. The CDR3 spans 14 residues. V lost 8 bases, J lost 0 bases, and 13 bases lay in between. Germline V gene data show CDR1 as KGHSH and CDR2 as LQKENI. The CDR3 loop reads CASNTNGMNTEAFF. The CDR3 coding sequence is TGTGCCAGCAACACTAACGGGATGAACACTGAAGCTTTCTTT. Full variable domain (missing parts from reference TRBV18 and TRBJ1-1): NAGVMQNPRHLVRRRGQEARLRCSPMKGHSHVYWYRQLPEEGLKFMVYLQKENIIDESGMPKERFSAEFPKEGPSILRIQQVVRGDSAAYFCASNTNGMNTEAFFGQGTRLTVV.

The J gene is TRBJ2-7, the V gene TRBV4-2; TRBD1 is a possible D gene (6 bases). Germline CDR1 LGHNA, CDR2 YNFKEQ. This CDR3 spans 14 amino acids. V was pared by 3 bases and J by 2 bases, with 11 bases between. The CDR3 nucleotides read TGTGCCAGCAGCCAGGACAGAATGACCTACGAGCAGTACTTC. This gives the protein CASSQDRMTYEQYF.

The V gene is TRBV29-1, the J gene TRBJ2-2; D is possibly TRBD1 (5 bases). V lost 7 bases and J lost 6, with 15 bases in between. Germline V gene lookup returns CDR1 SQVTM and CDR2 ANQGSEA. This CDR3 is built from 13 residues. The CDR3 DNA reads TGCAGCGCCGCAGGGTCGAGTGCCGGGGAGCTGTTTTTT. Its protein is CSAAGSSAGELFF.

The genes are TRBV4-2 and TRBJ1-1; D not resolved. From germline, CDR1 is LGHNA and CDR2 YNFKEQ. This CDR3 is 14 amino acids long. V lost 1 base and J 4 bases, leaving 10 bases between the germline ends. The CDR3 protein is CASSQVRVGTEAFF. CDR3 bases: TGTGCCAGCAGCCAAGTGCGGGTAGGCACTGAAGCTTTCTTT.

CDR3 sequence (DNA): TGTGCCAGCAGCGTGGGTGGAATCAATGAGCAGTTCTTC. This codes for CASSVGGINEQFF. V and J are TRBV9 and TRBJ2-1; D unclear. The germline V gene has CDR1 SGDLS and CDR2 YYNGEE. Trimming removed 2 bases at V and 6 bases at J, with 9 bases between. CDR3 length: 13 residues.

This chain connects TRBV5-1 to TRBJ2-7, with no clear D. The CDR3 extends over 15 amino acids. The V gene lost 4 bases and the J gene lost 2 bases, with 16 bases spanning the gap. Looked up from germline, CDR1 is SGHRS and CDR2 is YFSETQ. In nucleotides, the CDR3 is TGCGCCAGCAGCAAGGAGACGGCAGACCCCTACGAGCAGTACTTC. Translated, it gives CASSKETADPYEQYF.

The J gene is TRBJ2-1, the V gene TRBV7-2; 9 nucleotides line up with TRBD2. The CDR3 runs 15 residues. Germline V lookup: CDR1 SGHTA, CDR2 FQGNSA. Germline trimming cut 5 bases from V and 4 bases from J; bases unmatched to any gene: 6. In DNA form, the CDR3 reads TGTGCCAGCAGCATAAGCGGGGGGCTTTACAATGAGCAGTTCTTC. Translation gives CASSISGGLYNEQFF.

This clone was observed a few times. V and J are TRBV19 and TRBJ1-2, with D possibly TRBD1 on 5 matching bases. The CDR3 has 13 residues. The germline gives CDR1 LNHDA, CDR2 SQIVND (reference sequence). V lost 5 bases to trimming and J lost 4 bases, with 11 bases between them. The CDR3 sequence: CASSRGTFYGYTF. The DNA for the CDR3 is TGTGCCAGTAGTCGCGGGACCTTCTATGGCTACACCTTC.

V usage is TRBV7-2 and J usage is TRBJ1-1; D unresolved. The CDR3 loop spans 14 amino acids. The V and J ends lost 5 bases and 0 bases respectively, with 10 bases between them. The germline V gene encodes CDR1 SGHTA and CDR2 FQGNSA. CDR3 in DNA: TGTGCCAGCAGCCCGGCCCTACTGAACACTGAAGCTTTCTTT. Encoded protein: CASSPALLNTEAFF.

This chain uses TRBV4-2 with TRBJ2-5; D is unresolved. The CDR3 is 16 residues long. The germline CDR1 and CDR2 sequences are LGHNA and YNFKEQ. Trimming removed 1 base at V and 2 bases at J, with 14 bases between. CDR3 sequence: CASSQGFETHQETQYF. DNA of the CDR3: TGTGCCAGCAGCCAAGGCTTCGAAACTCATCAAGAGACCCAGTACTTC.

Here the CDR3 DNA reads TGTGCCAGTTCGTCGTGGCTAGCGGGGCTCCCCTACGAGCAGTACTTC. Amino acid sequence: CASSSWLAGLPYEQYF. The V and J genes are TRBV7-2 and TRBJ2-7; the match to TRBD2 covers 9 bases. Germline V gene sequence: CDR1 SGHTA, CDR2 FQGNSA. The CDR3 has 16 residues. V dropped 9 bases and J dropped 2; count of bases not matched to a gene: 14.

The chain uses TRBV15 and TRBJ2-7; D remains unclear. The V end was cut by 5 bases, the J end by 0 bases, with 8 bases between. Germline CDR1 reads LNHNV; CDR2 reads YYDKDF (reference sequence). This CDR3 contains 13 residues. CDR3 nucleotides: TGTGCCACCAGCCCGCAGGCCTCCTACGAGCAGTACTTC. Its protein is CATSPQASYEQYF.

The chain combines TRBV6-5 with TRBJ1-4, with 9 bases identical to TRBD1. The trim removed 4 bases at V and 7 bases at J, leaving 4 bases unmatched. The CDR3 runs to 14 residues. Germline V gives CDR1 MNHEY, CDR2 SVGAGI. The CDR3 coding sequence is TGTGCCAGCAGTTCTACAGGGGGCCCTGAAAAACTGTTTTTT. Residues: CASSSTGGPEKLFF.

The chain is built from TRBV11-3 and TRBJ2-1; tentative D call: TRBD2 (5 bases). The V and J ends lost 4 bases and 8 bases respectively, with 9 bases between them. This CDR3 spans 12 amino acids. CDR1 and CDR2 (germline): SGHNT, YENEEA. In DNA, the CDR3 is TGTGCCAGCAGCTCACTAGGCCATGAGCAGTTCTTC. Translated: CASSSLGHEQFF.

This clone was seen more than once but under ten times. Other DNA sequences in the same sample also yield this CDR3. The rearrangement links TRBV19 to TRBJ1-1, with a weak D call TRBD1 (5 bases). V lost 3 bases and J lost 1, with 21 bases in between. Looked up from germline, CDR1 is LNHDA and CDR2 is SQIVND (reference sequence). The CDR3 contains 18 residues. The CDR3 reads CASSIALYSGRRNTEAFF. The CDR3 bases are TGTGCCAGTAGTATCGCCCTATATTCAGGGCGGAGGAACACTGAAGCTTTCTTT.

CDR3 loop: CAWTRDFGYEQYF. In DNA, the CDR3 is TGTGCCTGGACCCGGGACTTTGGCTACGAGCAGTACTTC. The rearrangement links TRBV30 to TRBJ2-7; the D gene is possibly TRBD2 (6 bases). The CDR3 is 13 amino acids. Germline V gene data show CDR1 as GTSNPN and CDR2 as SVGIG (reference sequence). Between the trimmed V and J ends, which lost 4 bases and 3 bases, there was a span of 13 bases.